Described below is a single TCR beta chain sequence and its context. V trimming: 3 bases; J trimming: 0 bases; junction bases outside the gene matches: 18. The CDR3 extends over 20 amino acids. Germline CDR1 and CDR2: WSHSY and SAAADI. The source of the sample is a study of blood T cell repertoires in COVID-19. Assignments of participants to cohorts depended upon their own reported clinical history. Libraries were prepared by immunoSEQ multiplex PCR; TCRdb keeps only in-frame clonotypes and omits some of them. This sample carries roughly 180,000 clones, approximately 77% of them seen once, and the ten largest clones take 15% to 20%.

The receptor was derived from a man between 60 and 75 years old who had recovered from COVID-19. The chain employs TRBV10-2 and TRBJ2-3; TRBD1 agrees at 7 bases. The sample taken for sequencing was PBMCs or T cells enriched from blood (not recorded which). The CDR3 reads CASSDAGTENFDNSTDTQYF. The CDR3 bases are TGCGCCAGCAGTGACGCCGGGACAGAGAATTTTGATAATAGCACAGATACGCAGTATTTT.